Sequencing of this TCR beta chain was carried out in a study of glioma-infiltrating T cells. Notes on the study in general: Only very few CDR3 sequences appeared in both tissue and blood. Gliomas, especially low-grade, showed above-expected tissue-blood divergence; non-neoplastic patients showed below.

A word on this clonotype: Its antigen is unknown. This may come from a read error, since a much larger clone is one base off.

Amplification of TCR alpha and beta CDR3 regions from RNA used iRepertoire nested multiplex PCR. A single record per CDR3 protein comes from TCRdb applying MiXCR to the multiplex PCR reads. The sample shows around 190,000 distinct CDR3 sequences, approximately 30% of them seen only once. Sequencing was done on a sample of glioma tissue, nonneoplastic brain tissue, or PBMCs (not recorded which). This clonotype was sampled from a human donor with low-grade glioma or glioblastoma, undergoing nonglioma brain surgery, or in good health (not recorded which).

The chain's CDR3 is CSAGTGTGGEHYF. CDR3 in DNA: TGCAGCGCTGGAACCGGGACAGGGGGGGAGCATTACTTC. The chain recombines TRBV29-1 with TRBJ2-7; 11 nucleotides agree with TRBD1. There are 13 residues in the CDR3. Per the germline V gene, CDR1 is SQVTM and CDR2 is ANQGSEA.